This T cell receptor (beta chain) was observed in a study of regulatory T cells in long-lasting Graves disease. General study results and limits: Accuracy was perhaps lowered by the small sample size. Patients with persistent disease shared 2,700 or so public clonotypes, outpacing the roughly 1,000 shared by new patients.

This clonotype was found a few times. Its antigen remains unidentified. There are 14 residues in the CDR3. V gave up 3 bases and J gave up 6 bases, with 14 bases separating them. The germline CDR1 and CDR2 sequences are GTSNPN and SVGIG (reference sequence). According to the study, TCR beta libraries were built with iRepertoire HTBI primers and CDR3-region Arm-PCR. One entry per CDR3 protein, called by TCRdb with MiXCR from the multiplex PCR reads. The data show about 620,000 distinct CDR3 sequences, 15% to 20% seen once. The time point denotes: newly diagnosed GD, antithyroid drugs for less than 3 months. PBMCs were the source of the RNA used for TCR sequencing. These data also featured in a second study, about T cells in Graves' hyperthyroidism and ophthalmopathy. As reported in that work: In the first-round RT-PCR of the TCR CDR3, the HTBI primer set was used. The blood repertoire included most of the expanded thyroid clonotypes above 0.001.

The sequencing here drew on peripheral blood mononuclear cells (PBMCs), taken at new diagnosis, from a patient treated with antithyroid drugs. The V and J genes are TRBV30 and TRBJ2-2; possibly TRBD1 for D (6 bases). The TCR sequence derives from a woman aged 25 to 39 with Graves disease. CDR3 DNA sequence: TGTGCCTGGAGACAGGGTGGAATCGCCGGGGAGCTGTTTTTT. It yields the protein CAWRQGGIAGELFF.